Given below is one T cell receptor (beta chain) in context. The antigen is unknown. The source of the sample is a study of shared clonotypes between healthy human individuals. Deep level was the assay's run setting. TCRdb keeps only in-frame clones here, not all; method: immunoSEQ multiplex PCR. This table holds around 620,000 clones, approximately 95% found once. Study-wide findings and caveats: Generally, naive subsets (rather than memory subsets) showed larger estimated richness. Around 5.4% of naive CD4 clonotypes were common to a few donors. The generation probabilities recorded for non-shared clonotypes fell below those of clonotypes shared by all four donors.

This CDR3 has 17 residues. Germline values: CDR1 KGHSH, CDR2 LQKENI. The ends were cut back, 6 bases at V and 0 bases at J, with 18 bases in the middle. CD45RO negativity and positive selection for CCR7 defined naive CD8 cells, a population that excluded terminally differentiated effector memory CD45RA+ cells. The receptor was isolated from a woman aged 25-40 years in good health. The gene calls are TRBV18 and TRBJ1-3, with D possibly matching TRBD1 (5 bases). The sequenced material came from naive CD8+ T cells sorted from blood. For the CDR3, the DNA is TGTGCCAGCTCCATTAACACAGGCTTCACCTCTGGAAACACCATATATTTT. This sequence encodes CASSINTGFTSGNTIYF.